This record covers a single TCR beta chain. The data derive from a study of a mutant IDH1 vaccine in newly diagnosed glioma. As for time point: baseline, week 1 (first vaccination visit). As to treatment: pre-vaccination baseline after standard-of-care therapy. Repertoires were generated with immunoSEQ multiplex PCR, while TCRdb's copy carries only in-frame clones and drops some. Among about 25,000 clones listed, just over 90% were seen once. Sequenced here: PBMCs, sampled from a glioma patient treated with radiotherapy, temozolomide or both. This sequence was found in a man aged 35-49 years with glioma.

The CDR3 spells CASSLADWKTYNEQFF. CDR3 bases: TGCGCCAGCAGCTTGGCCGACTGGAAGACATACAATGAGCAGTTCTTC. This chain connects TRBV5-1 to TRBJ2-1; D gene unclear. The germline gives CDR1 SGHRS, CDR2 YFSETQ. Trimming left V 0 bases short and J 4 bases short, with 14 bases between. CDR3 size: 16 residues.